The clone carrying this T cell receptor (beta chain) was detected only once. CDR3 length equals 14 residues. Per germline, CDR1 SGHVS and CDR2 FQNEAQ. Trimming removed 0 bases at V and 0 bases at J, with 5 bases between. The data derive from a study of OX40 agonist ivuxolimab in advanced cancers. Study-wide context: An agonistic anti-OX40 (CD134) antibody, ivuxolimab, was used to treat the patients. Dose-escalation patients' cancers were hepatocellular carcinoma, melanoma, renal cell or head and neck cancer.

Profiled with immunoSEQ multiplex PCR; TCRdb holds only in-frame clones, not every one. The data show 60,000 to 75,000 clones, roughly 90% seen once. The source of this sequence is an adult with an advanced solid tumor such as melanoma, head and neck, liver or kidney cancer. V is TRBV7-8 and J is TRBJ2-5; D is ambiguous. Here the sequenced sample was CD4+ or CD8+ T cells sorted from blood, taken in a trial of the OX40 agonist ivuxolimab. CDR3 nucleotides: TGTGCCAGCAGCTTAGCGGAGTACCAAGAGACCCAGTACTTC. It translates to CASSLAEYQETQYF. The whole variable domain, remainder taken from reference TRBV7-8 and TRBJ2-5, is GAGVSQSPRYKVAKRGQDVALRCDPISGHVSLFWYQQALGQGPEFLTYFQNEAQLDKSGLPSDRFFAERPEGSVSTLKIQRTQQEDSAVYLCASSLAEYQETQYFGPGTRLLVL.